The clone carrying this TCR beta chain was seen a few times. This entry comes from a study of blood T cell repertoires in COVID-19. Generated by immunoSEQ multiplex PCR, the TCRdb table keeps only in-frame clones and is missing some. The sample carries roughly 200,000 clones, 80% recorded once. This clonotype was sampled from a man in his 60s with acute or convalescent COVID-19. Sequencing was carried out using peripheral blood.

CDR3 nucleotide sequence: TGTGCCAGCAGACTAGCGGGAGCGTTGGAGCAGTACTTC. Protein product: CASRLAGALEQYF. The rearrangement joins TRBV12-3 or TRBV12-4 to TRBJ2-7; 11 nucleotides match TRBD2. Unmatched junction bases numbered 5, after V lost 6 bases and J lost 7 bases. The CDR3 runs to 13 residues.